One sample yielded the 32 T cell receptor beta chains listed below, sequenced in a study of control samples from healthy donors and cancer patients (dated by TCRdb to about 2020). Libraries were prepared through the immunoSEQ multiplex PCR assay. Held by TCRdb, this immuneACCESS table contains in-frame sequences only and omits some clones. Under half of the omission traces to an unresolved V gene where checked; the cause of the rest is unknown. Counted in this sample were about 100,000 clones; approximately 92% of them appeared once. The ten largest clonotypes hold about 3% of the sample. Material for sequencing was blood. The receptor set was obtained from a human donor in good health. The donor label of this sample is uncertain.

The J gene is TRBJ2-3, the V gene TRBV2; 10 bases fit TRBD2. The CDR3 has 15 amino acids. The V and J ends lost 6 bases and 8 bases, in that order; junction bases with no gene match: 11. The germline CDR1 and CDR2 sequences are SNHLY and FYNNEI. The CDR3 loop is CASSGSSGGRGTQYF. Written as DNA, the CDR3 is TGTGCCAGCAGCGGATCTAGCGGGGGCAGGGGTACGCAGTATTTT.

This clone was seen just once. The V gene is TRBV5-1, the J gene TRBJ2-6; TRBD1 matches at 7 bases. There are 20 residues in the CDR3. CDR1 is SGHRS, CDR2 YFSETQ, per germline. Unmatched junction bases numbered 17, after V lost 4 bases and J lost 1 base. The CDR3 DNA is TGCGCCAGCAGCCCGCGTGAGATAAGTAGGGGGCTTTCTGGGGCCAACGTCCTGACTTTC. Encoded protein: CASSPREISRGLSGANVLTF. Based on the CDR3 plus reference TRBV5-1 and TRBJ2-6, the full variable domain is KAGVTQTPRYLIKTRGQQVTLSCSPISGHRSVSWYQQTPGQGLQFLFEYFSETQRNKGNFPGRFSGRQFSNSRSEMNVSTLELGDSALYLCASSPREISRGLSGANVLTFGAGSRLTVL.

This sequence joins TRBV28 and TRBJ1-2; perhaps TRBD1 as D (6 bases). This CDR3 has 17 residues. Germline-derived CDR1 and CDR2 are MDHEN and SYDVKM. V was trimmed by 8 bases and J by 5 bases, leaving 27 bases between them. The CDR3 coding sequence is TGTGCCAGCGTTAAACGACTAGAAGGGGGGAGCAAGTATGGCTACACCTTC. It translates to CASVKRLEGGSKYGYTF.

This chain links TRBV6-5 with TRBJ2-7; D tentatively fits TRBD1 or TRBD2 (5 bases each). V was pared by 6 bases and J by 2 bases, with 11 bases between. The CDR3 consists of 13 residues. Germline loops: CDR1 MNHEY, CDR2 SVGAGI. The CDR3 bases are TGTGCCAGCAGGGGGGACCCCGCCTACGAGCAGTACTTC. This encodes CASRGDPAYEQYF.

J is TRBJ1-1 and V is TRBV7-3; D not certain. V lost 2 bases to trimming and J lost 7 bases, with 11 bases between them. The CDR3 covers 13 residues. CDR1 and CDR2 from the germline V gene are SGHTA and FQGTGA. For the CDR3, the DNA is TGTGCCAGCAGCTTAGGTACGGCGTATGAAGCTTTCTTT. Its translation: CASSLGTAYEAFF.

For the CDR3, the DNA is TGTGCCACCAGTGACACCGGGACTTTGGATACGCAGTATTTT. Amino acids: CATSDTGTLDTQYF. The V and J genes are TRBV24-1 and TRBJ2-3, with a possible D match to TRBD2 (6 bases). Germline values: CDR1 KGHDR, CDR2 SFDVKD. The V and J ends lost 4 bases and 6 bases respectively, with 13 bases between them. CDR3 length equals 14 residues.

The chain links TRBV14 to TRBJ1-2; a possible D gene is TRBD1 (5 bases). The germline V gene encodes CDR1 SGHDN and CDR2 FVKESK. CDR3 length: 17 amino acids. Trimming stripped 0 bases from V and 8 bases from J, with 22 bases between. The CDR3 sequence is CASSQDRDAGYDSGYTF. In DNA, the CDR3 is TGTGCCAGCAGCCAAGATCGGGACGCAGGGTATGACTCGGGCTACACCTTC.

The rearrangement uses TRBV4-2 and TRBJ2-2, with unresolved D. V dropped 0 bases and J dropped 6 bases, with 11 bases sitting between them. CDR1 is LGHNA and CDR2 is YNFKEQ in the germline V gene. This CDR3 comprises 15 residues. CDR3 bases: TGTGCCAGCAGCCAAGACCCTCAGTGGCCCGGGGAGCTGTTTTTT. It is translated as CASSQDPQWPGELFF.

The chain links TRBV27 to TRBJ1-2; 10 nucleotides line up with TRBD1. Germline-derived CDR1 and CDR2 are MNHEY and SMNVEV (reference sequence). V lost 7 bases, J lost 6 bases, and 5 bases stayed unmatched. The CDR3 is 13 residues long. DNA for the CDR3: TGTGCCAGCACCCGGACAGGGGGGGATGGCTACACCTTC. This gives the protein CASTRTGGDGYTF.

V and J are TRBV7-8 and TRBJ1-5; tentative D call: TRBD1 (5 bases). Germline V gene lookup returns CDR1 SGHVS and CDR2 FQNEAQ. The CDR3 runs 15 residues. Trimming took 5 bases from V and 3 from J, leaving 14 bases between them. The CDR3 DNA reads TGTGCCAGCAGCCCGCCGACAGAGCCCAATCAGCCCCAGCATTTT. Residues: CASSPPTEPNQPQHF.

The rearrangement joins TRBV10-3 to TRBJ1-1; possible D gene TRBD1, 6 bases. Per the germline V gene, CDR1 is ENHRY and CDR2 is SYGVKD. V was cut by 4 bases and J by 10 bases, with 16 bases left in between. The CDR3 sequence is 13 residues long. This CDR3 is CAISATSGTPAFF. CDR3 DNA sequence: TGTGCCATCAGTGCCACCTCCGGGACACCAGCTTTCTTT.

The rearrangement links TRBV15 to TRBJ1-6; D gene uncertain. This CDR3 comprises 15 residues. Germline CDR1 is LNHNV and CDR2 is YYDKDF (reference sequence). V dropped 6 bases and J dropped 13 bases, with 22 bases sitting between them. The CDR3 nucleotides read TGTGCCACCAGTTCTGAAGTAGGCCAAATTGGTCCCCTCCACTTT. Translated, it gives CATSSEVGQIGPLHF. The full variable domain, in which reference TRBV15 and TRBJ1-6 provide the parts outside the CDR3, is DAMVIQNPRYQVTQFGKPVTLSCSQTLNHNVMYWYQQKSSQAPKLLFHYYDKDFNNEADTPDNFQSRRPNTSFCFLDIRSPGLGDTAMYLCATSSEVGQIGPLHFGNGTRLTVT.

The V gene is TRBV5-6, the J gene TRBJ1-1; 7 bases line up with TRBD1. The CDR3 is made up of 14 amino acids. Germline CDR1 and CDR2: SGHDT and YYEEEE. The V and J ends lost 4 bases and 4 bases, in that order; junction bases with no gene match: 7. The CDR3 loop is CASSLYRGGTEAFF. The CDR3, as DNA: TGTGCCAGCAGCCTATACAGGGGAGGCACTGAAGCTTTCTTT. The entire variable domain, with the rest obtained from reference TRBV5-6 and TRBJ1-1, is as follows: DAGVTQSPTHLIKTRGQQVTLRCSPKSGHDTVSWYQQALGQGPQFIFQYYEEEERQRGNFPDRFSGHQFPNYSSELNVNALLLGDSALYLCASSLYRGGTEAFFGQGTRLTVV.

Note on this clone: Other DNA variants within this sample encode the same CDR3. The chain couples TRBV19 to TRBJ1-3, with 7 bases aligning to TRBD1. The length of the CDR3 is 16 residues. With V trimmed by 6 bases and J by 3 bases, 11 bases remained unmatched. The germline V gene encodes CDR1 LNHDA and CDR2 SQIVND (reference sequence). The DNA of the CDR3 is TGTGCCAGTAGCTTAATCCGGGGACAGCTTGGAAACACCATATATTTT. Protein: CASSLIRGQLGNTIYF.

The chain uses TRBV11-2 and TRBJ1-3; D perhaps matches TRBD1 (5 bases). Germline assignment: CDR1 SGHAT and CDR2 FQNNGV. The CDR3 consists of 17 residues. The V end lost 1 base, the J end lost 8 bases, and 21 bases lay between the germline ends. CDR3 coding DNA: TGTGCCAGCAGCTTAGGGGTGACAGACGGACCTGCGGACACCATATATTTT. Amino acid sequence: CASSLGVTDGPADTIYF. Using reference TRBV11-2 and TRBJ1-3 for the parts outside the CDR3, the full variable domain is EAGVAQSPRYKIIEKRQSVAFWCNPISGHATLYWYQQILGQGPKLLIQFQNNGVVDDSQLPKDRFSAERLKGVDSTLKIQPAKLEDSAVYLCASSLGVTDGPADTIYFGEGSWLTVV.

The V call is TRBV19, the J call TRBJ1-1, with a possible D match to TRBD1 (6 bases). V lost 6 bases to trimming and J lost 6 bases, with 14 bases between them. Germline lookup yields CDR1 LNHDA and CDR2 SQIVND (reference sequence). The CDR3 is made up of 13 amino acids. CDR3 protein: CASSPEGGAEAFF. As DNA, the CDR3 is TGTGCCAGTAGCCCCGAGGGGGGGGCTGAAGCTTTCTTT.

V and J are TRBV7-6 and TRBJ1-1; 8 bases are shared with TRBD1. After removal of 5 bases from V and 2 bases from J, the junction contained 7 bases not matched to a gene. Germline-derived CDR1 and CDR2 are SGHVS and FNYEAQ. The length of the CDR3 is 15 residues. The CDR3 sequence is CASSHSTGVNTEAFF. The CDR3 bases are TGTGCCAGCAGCCACTCGACAGGGGTTAACACTGAAGCTTTCTTT.

Here the CDR3 DNA reads TGTGCCAGCAGCCTCGGGACTAGCCTATCAGATACGCAGTATTTT. Residues: CASSLGTSLSDTQYF. The chain couples TRBV2 to TRBJ2-3, with 9 bases aligning to TRBD2. CDR1 and CDR2 from the germline V gene are SNHLY and FYNNEI. The V gene end was trimmed by 6 bases and the J gene end by 4 bases; junction bases not matched to a gene: 8. The CDR3 length is 15 residues.

This CDR3 is CASSLQGTGDEKLFF. CDR3 DNA sequence: TGTGCCAGCAGCCTCCAAGGGACAGGGGACGAAAAACTGTTTTTT. This chain links TRBV5-4 with TRBJ1-4, with 10 bases matching TRBD1. This CDR3 comprises 15 residues. The germline V gene encodes CDR1 SGHNT and CDR2 YYREEE (reference sequence). V lost 4 bases and J lost 8; bases outside the gene matches: 8.

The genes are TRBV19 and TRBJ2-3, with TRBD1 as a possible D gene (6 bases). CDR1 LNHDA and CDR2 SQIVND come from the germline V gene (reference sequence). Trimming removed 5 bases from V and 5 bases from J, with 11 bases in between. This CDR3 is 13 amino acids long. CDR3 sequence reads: CASSQGYGDTQYF. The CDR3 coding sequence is TGTGCCAGTAGTCAGGGGTACGGAGATACGCAGTATTTT.

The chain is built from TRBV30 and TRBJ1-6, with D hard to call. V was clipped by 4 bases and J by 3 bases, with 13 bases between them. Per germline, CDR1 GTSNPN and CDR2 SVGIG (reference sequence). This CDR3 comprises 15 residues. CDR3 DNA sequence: TGTGCCTGGACCCCCGGCGCCCTCTATAATTCACCCCTCCACTTT. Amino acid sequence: CAWTPGALYNSPLHF.

CDR3 DNA sequence: TGCGCCAGCAGCGAGGGACAGGGTAATTCACCCCTCCACTTT. Translating it yields CASSEGQGNSPLHF. This rearrangement joins TRBV5-1 to TRBJ1-6, with 9 bases aligning to TRBD1. Per the germline V gene, CDR1 is SGHRS and CDR2 is YFSETQ. The J segment lost 6 bases and the V segment lost 4 bases, leaving 2 bases of the junction unmatched. This CDR3 is built from 14 residues.

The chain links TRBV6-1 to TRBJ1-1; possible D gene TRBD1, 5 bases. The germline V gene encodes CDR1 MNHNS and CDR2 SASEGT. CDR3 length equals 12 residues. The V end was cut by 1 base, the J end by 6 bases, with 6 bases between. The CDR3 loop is CASSEVTAEAFF. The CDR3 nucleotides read TGTGCCAGCAGTGAAGTGACAGCTGAAGCTTTCTTT.

DNA for the CDR3: TGCGCCAGCAGTGATTCGGGGGGCCTACACACAGATACGCAGTATTTT. The encoded protein is CASSDSGGLHTDTQYF. This chain links TRBV10-1 with TRBJ2-3, with D tentatively TRBD2 (7 bases). The germline CDR1 and CDR2 sequences are WNHNN and SYGVQD (reference sequence). V was trimmed by 3 bases and J by 2 bases, leaving 15 bases between them. The CDR3 has 16 amino acids.

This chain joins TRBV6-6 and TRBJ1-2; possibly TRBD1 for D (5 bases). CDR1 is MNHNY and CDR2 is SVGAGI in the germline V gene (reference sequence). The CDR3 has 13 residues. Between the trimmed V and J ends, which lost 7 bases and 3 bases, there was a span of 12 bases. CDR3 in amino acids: CASTSQGDYGYTF. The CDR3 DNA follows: TGTGCCAGCACTAGTCAAGGGGACTATGGCTACACCTTC.

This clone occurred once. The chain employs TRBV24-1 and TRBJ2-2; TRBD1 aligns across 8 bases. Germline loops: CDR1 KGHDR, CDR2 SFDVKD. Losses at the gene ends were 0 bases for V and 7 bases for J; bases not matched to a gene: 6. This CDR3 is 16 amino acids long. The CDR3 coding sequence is TGTGCCACCAGTGATTTGATGGGACAGGCGGGCGGGGAGCTGTTTTTT. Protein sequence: CATSDLMGQAGGELFF.

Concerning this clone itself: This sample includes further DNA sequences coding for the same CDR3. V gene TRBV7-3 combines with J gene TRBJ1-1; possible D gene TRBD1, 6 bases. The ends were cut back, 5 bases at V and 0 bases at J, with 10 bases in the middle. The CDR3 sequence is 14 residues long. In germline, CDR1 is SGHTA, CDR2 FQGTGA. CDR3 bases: TGTGCCAGCAGCCCAGGGACATTGAACACTGAAGCTTTCTTT. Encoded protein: CASSPGTLNTEAFF.

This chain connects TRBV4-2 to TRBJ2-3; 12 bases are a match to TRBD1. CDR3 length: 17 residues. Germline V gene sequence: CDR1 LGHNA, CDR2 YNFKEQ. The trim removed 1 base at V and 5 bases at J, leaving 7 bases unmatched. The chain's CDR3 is CASSQAGQGAGRDTQYF. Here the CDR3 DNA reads TGTGCCAGCAGCCAAGCGGGACAGGGGGCGGGGAGAGATACGCAGTATTTT.

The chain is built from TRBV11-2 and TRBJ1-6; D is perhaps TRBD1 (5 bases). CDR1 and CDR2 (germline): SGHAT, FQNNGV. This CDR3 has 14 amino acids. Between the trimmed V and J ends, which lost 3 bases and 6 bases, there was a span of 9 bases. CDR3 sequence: CASSFTGLNSPLHF. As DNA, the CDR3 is TGTGCCAGCAGCTTTACAGGCCTTAATTCACCCCTCCACTTT.

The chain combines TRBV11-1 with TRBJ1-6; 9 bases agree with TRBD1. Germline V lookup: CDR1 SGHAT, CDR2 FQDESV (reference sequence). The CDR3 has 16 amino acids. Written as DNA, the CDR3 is TGTGTCATTCGGGACAGGGTCCCACCCAGGGACTCACCCCTCCACTTT. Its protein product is CVIRDRVPPRDSPLHF.

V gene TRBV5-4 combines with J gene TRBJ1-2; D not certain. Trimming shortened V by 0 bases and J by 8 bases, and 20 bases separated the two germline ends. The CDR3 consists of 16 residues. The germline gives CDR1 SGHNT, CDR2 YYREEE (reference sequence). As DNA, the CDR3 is TGTGCCAGCAGCTTGGGGTCGGGTAGAGAAGCGTCAGGCTACACCTTC. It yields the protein CASSLGSGREASGYTF.

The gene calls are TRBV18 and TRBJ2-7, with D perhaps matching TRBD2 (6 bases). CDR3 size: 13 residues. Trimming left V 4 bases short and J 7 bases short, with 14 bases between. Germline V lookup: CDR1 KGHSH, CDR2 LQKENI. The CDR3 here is CASSQIPGAEQYV. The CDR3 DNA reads TGTGCCAGCTCACAAATACCGGGAGCAGAGCAGTACGTC.